The 13 T cell receptor beta chains below come from one sample, sequenced in a study of regulatory T cells in long-lasting Graves disease. According to the study, TCR beta libraries were built with iRepertoire HTBI primers and CDR3-region Arm-PCR. TCRdb itself ran the multiplex PCR reads through MiXCR, one entry per CDR3 protein. The table includes 300,000 to 500,000 distinct CDR3 sequences, 20% to 25% detected once. As for time point: persistent/refractory GD, antithyroid drugs over 5 years with positive TRAb. The TCR library was made from RNA extracted from PBMCs. The material sequenced was peripheral blood mononuclear cells (PBMCs), taken when the disease was refractory, from a patient treated with antithyroid drugs. The receptors were gathered from a female donor with Graves disease.

This clonotype was observed a few times. V gene TRBV7-2 combines with J gene TRBJ2-7, with 10 bases fitting TRBD2. Germline lookup yields CDR1 SGHTA and CDR2 FQGNSA. The ends lost 5 bases at V and 4 bases at J; junction bases unmatched: 14. The CDR3 consists of 17 residues. As DNA, the CDR3 is TGTGCCAGCAGCCCTAGGGGTCTAGCGGGAGTTTCTTACGAGCAGTACTTC. Residues: CASSPRGLAGVSYEQYF. Supplemented by reference TRBV7-2 and TRBJ2-7, the full variable domain reads GAGVSQSPSNKVTEKGKDVELRCDPISGHTALYWYRQSLGQGLEFLIYFQGNSAPDKSGLPSDRFSAERTGGSVSTLTIQRTQQEDSAVYLCASSPRGLAGVSYEQYFGPGTRLTVT.

This clonotype was detected only a few times. This chain uses TRBV29-1 with TRBJ1-2; TRBD1 matches 8 bases. V dropped 6 bases and J dropped 1; count of bases not matched to a gene: 4. In germline, CDR1 is SQVTM, CDR2 ANQGSEA. This CDR3 is built from 13 residues. CDR3 bases: TGCAGCGTCCAGACAGGGGATAACTATGGCTACACCTTC. This sequence encodes CSVQTGDNYGYTF.

CDR3 region: CASSVYGASEKLFF. CDR3 DNA sequence: TGTGCCAGCAGTGTCTACGGGGCGTCCGAAAAACTGTTTTTT. This sequence joins TRBV2 and TRBJ1-4, with D perhaps TRBD1 (5 bases). This CDR3 has 14 amino acids. Germline assignment: CDR1 SNHLY and CDR2 FYNNEI. Deletions cut 4 bases from V and 8 bases from J, with 14 bases between.

This clonotype was detected only once. The chain employs TRBV25-1 and TRBJ2-4; 11 bases align to TRBD2. This CDR3 region has 16 residues. Germline loops: CDR1 MGHDK, CDR2 SYGVNS. Trimming took 5 bases from V and 4 from J; bases not matched to a gene: 7. DNA of the CDR3: TGTGCCAGCAGTACTCAGGGACTAGCGGAAAAAAACATTCAGTACTTC. This encodes CASSTQGLAEKNIQYF.

This clonotype showed up just a few times. The chain employs TRBV7-3 and TRBJ1-5; weak D call: TRBD1 (6 bases). V was trimmed by 1 base and J by 3 bases, leaving 10 bases between them. This CDR3 has 15 residues. The germline CDR1 and CDR2 sequences are SGHTA and FQGTGA. The CDR3 DNA reads as TGTGCCAGCAGCTTAATAGGACAGAACAATCAGCCCCAGCATTTT. This sequence encodes CASSLIGQNNQPQHF.

Ten or more counts support this clonotype. Likely a read error: the CDR3 ends without its conserved phenylalanine or tryptophan. This sequence joins TRBV28 and TRBJ2-7, with 8 bases aligning to TRBD2. This CDR3 has 16 amino acids. J gave up 2 bases and V 6 bases, and 12 bases lay outside the gene matches. Germline V gives CDR1 MDHEN, CDR2 SYDVKM. The DNA of the CDR3 is TGTGCCAGCAGCGTCCCGGCGGGAGGAGGTACCTACGAGCAGTACCTC. Encoded protein: CASSVPAGGGTYEQYL.

This clonotype showed up many times. This chain joins TRBV11-2 and TRBJ2-2; D gene unclear. The V gene's germline CDR1 is SGHAT and CDR2 FQNNGV. The V end lost 0 bases, the J end lost 3 bases, and 11 bases lay between the germline ends. This CDR3 has 16 residues. As DNA, the CDR3 is TGTGCCAGCAGCTTAGAGGTCGGGCTAGACACCGGGGAGCTGTTTTTT. This codes for CASSLEVGLDTGELFF.

Ten or more counts support this clonotype. The chain is built from TRBV15 and TRBJ1-4, with 8 bases matching TRBD1. The CDR3 totals 17 residues. The V segment lost 0 bases and the J segment 4 bases; nucleotides outside the gene matches: 7. Germline CDR1 and CDR2: LNHNV and YYDKDF (reference sequence). CDR3 residues: CATSRDWTGPFNEKLFF. The CDR3 DNA follows: TGTGCCACCAGCAGAGATTGGACAGGGCCTTTTAATGAAAAACTGTTTTTT.

In regard to this clonotype: Sequence at one end of the junction differs from germline and may be a read error. The chain employs TRBV18 and TRBJ2-1, with 10 nucleotides matching TRBD2. CDR3 length: 16 amino acids. CDR1 is KGHSH and CDR2 is LQKENI in the germline V gene. DNA of the CDR3: TGTGCCAGCTCACCAAGGACTAGCGGTTATTACAATGAGCGGTTCTTC. Translated, it gives CASSPRTSGYYNERFF.

This clonotype was counted between two and nine times. J is TRBJ2-2 and V is TRBV6-2 or TRBV6-3; TRBD1 agrees at 8 bases. The CDR3 contains 16 residues. CDR1 and CDR2 from the germline V gene are MNHEY and SVGEGT. V was pared by 4 bases and J by 7 bases, with 11 bases of the junction left unmatched. CDR3 amino acids: CASSSGQGPSFGELFF. CDR3 sequence (DNA): TGTGCCAGCAGTTCCGGACAGGGCCCATCTTTCGGGGAGCTGTTTTTT.

This clonotype showed up many times. The genes are TRBV12-3 or TRBV12-4 and TRBJ1-2, with D perhaps matching TRBD1 (5 bases). Trimming took 5 bases from V and 4 from J, leaving 11 bases between them. The CDR3 runs to 13 residues. The CDR3 is CASSGRGGYGYTF. The CDR3, as DNA: TGTGCCAGCAGTGGAAGGGGTGGCTATGGCTACACCTTC.

At least ten counts were recorded for this clonotype. V usage is TRBV10-3 and J usage is TRBJ1-2; 7 nucleotides match TRBD1. The CDR3 loop spans 13 amino acids. J was trimmed by 6 bases and V by 6 bases; bases with no gene match: 7. From germline, CDR1 is ENHRY and CDR2 SYGVKD. CDR3 bases: TGTGCCATCAGCCCAGACAGGGTCCATGGCTACACCTTC. This sequence encodes CAISPDRVHGYTF.

Points on this clonotype: An end of the junction differs from the germline gene, which may be a read error. CDR3 DNA sequence: TGTGCCAGCAGTGGACTAGCGGGAGGGGCAACGCTCTTC. It yields the protein CASSGLAGGATLF. This chain uses TRBV12-3 or TRBV12-4 with TRBJ2-1; 15 bases line up with TRBD2. The length of the CDR3 is 13 residues.